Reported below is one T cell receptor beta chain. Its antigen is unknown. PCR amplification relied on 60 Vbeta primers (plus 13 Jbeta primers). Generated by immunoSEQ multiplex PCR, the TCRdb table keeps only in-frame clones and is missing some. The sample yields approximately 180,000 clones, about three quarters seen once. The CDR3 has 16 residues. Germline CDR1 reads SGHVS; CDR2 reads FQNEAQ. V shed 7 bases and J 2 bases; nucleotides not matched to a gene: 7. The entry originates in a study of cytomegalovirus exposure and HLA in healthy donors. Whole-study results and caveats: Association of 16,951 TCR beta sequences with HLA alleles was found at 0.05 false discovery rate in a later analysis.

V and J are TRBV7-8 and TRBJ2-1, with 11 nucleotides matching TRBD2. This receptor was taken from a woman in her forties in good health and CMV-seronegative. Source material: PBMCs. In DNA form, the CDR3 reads TGTGCCAGCATCCTCTTAGCGGGAGGGACCTACAATGAGCAGTTCTTC. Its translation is CASILLAGGTYNEQFF.